This entry lists 19 T cell receptor beta chains sequenced from one sample in a study of radiotherapy plus CTLA-4 blockade in lung cancer. Only in-frame clones appear in the TCRdb table, and some are missing; sequencing was by immunoSEQ multiplex PCR. The table has more than 95,000 clones, 65% to 75% seen once. The sample here was peripheral blood, taken from a patient treated with radiotherapy plus ipilimumab. These receptor sequences come from a human donor with non-small cell lung cancer who had a partial response to radiotherapy plus ipilimumab. Some clones in this sample may be carry-over from other donors' samples.

This chain joins TRBV7-3 and TRBJ2-7, with 8 positions matching TRBD1. The CDR3 spans 15 residues. Germline V CDR1 and CDR2: SGHTA, FQGTGA. J lost 2 bases, V lost 5 bases, and 8 bases had no gene match. CDR3 bases: TGTGCCAGCAGCACCTGGACAGGGCTTCCCTACGAGCAGTACTTC. This encodes CASSTWTGLPYEQYF.

The V gene is TRBV15, the J gene TRBJ2-5; D call uncertain. The germline V gene encodes CDR1 LNHNV and CDR2 YYDKDF (reference sequence). V gave up 0 bases and J gave up 5 bases, with 22 bases separating them. The CDR3 has 18 residues. Written as DNA, the CDR3 is TGTGCCACCAGCAGAGATCCTATTTGGGTTCAGATCGGGGAGACCCAGTACTTC. Its translation is CATSRDPIWVQIGETQYF.

This sequence joins TRBV4-2 and TRBJ1-2; D is possibly TRBD1 (5 bases). Germline lookup yields CDR1 LGHNA and CDR2 YNFKEQ. CDR3 length: 14 residues. V lost 2 bases and J lost 1, with 8 bases in between. This CDR3 reads CASSQSGVNYGYTF. The CDR3 DNA follows: TGTGCCAGCAGCCAATCGGGGGTTAACTATGGCTACACCTTC.

The V gene is TRBV7-3, the J gene TRBJ2-1, with 8 bases identical to TRBD2. V shed 5 bases and J 9 bases; nucleotides not matched to a gene: 15. Germline loops: CDR1 SGHTA, CDR2 FQGTGA. This CDR3 region has 16 residues. DNA for the CDR3: TGTGCCAGCAGCCTCCAACCCGGGAGGGGGGTGGGTGAGCAGTTCTTC. Amino acids: CASSLQPGRGVGEQFF.

V usage is TRBV4-1 and J usage is TRBJ1-1; D gene uncertain. The V and J ends lost 0 bases and 3 bases respectively, with 11 bases between them. The CDR3 length is 15 residues. Germline-derived CDR1 and CDR2 are MGHRA and YSYEKL. The CDR3 reads CASSQDSGLYTEAFF. CDR3 DNA: TGCGCCAGCAGCCAAGATTCAGGTTTGTACACTGAAGCTTTCTTT.

This chain joins TRBV30 and TRBJ1-2, with TRBD1 identical over 7 bases. The length of the CDR3 is 12 residues. Germline V gene sequence: CDR1 GTSNPN, CDR2 SVGIG (reference sequence). The junction had 10 bases not matched to a gene; V was cut back by 8 bases and J by 7 bases. This chain's CDR3 is CAGLGTALGYTF. CDR3 nucleotide sequence: TGTGCCGGATTAGGGACAGCCCTTGGCTACACCTTC.

The V call is TRBV18, the J call TRBJ2-1, with TRBD2 identical over 10 bases. Looked up from germline, CDR1 is KGHSH and CDR2 is LQKENI. The V and J ends lost 1 base and 4 bases, in that order; junction bases with no gene match: 1. The CDR3 is 15 amino acids. The DNA of the CDR3 is TGTGCCAGCTCACCACGGACTAGCGGTTACAATGAGCAGTTCTTC. Amino acid sequence: CASSPRTSGYNEQFF.

This clone was observed once. DNA for the CDR3: TGTGCCAGCAGCCAACTCAGCGGGCTAAGAGCCGGGGAGCTGTTTTTT. Translating it yields CASSQLSGLRAGELFF. The J gene is TRBJ2-2, the V gene TRBV4-2; D perhaps matches TRBD2 (6 bases). Per germline, CDR1 LGHNA and CDR2 YNFKEQ. With 2 bases removed from V and 6 bases from J, the gap between germline ends came to 16 bases. CDR3 size: 16 residues.

The J gene is TRBJ1-3, the V gene TRBV30; D gene unclear. This CDR3 region has 13 residues. Germline V gives CDR1 GTSNPN, CDR2 SVGIG (reference sequence). V gave up 2 bases and J gave up 3 bases, with 8 bases separating them. This chain's CDR3 is CAWSRLNGNTIYF. The DNA of the CDR3 is TGTGCCTGGAGTCGGTTAAATGGAAACACCATATATTTT.

This clone was observed once. The chain is built from TRBV7-9 and TRBJ1-5; a weak D match, TRBD1 (5 bases). Trimming pared 1 base from V and 0 bases from J, leaving 13 bases between. CDR1 and CDR2 from the germline V gene are SEHNR and FQNEAQ (reference sequence). The CDR3 has 17 residues. CDR3 in DNA: TGTGCCAGCAGCTTAGAGGGACGGGGGTTTAGCAATCAGCCCCAGCATTTT. It yields the protein CASSLEGRGFSNQPQHF.

The CDR3 nucleotides read TGTGCCACCCACCGACAGAGGGAGGATGGCTACACCTTC. The encoded protein is CATHRQREDGYTF. The chain carries TRBV2 and TRBJ1-2, with D perhaps matching TRBD1 (5 bases). Per germline, CDR1 SNHLY and CDR2 FYNNEI. There are 13 residues in the CDR3. Trimming removed 10 bases at V and 6 bases at J, with 18 bases between.

The V gene is TRBV2, the J gene TRBJ1-1; possible D gene TRBD1, 5 bases. V was shortened by 4 bases and J by 4 bases, with 16 bases between the two germline ends. CDR3 size: 15 residues. Germline-derived CDR1 and CDR2 are SNHLY and FYNNEI. The CDR3 bases are TGTGCCAGCAGTGTCCACGGCAGGGTAGGCACTGAAGCTTTCTTT. It is translated as CASSVHGRVGTEAFF.

This chain connects TRBV19 to TRBJ2-2; unclear D gene. Trimming removed 5 bases at V and 6 bases at J, with 7 bases between. Germline CDR1 LNHDA, CDR2 SQIVND (reference sequence). The CDR3 length is 12 residues. CDR3 DNA sequence: TGTGCCAGTAGTCCAAGCCCCGGGGAGCTGTTTTTT. It encodes CASSPSPGELFF.

This clone was recorded once. This rearrangement joins TRBV4-1 to TRBJ2-2; no clear D gene. The CDR3 has 16 amino acids. Between the trimmed V and J ends, which lost 3 bases and 2 bases, there was a span of 13 bases. Germline V gives CDR1 MGHRA, CDR2 YSYEKL. In nucleotides, the CDR3 is TGCGCCAGCAGCCACTCAGACACCTCAAACACCGGGGAGCTGTTTTTT. This codes for CASSHSDTSNTGELFF.

The V and J genes are TRBV6-5 and TRBJ2-5; 7 bases match TRBD1. With V trimmed by 5 bases and J by 5 bases, 11 bases remained unmatched. This CDR3 has 15 amino acids. Germline V CDR1 and CDR2: MNHEY, SVGAGI. CDR3 protein: CASSRTGVRVETQYF. The CDR3 coding sequence is TGTGCCAGCAGTCGAACAGGGGTAAGGGTGGAGACCCAGTACTTC.

The chain uses TRBV7-9 and TRBJ2-5; TRBD2 agrees at 7 bases. CDR1 and CDR2 from the germline V gene are SEHNR and FQNEAQ (reference sequence). The CDR3 totals 17 residues. J lost 6 bases, V lost 1 base, and 14 bases had no gene match. Here the CDR3 reads CASSLGGTSEYPKTQYF. The CDR3 nucleotides are TGTGCCAGCAGCTTAGGTGGCACTAGCGAGTACCCGAAGACCCAGTACTTC. Using reference TRBV7-9 and TRBJ2-5 for the parts outside the CDR3, the full variable domain is DTGVSQNPRHKITKRGQNVTFRCDPISEHNRLYWYRQTLGQGPEFLTYFQNEAQLEKSRLLSDRFSAERPKGSFSTLEIQRTEQGDSAMYLCASSLGGTSEYPKTQYFGPGTRLLVL.

The chain employs TRBV7-6 and TRBJ2-3; D is perhaps TRBD2 (5 bases). Trimming removed 2 bases at V and 2 bases at J, with 11 bases between. This CDR3 comprises 15 residues. Germline CDR1 reads SGHVS; CDR2 reads FNYEAQ. CDR3 residues: CASSLFSRVTDTQYF. Written as DNA, the CDR3 is TGTGCCAGCAGCTTATTTTCGAGGGTCACAGATACGCAGTATTTT.

The V call is TRBV18, the J call TRBJ1-3; unclear D gene. This CDR3 region has 15 residues. The V gene's germline CDR1 is KGHSH and CDR2 LQKENI. The ends were cut back, 6 bases at V and 2 bases at J, with 14 bases in the middle. In DNA form, the CDR3 reads TGTGCCAGCTCCCCCCAGGCGACCACTGGAAACACCATATATTTT. This sequence encodes CASSPQATTGNTIYF.

The V and J genes are TRBV10-1 and TRBJ2-3; D is unresolved. V gave up 3 bases and J gave up 8 bases, with 18 bases separating them. The CDR3 is 15 residues long. Per the germline V gene, CDR1 is WNHNN and CDR2 is SYGVQD (reference sequence). CDR3 in amino acids: CASSDMSVGHGTQYF. The CDR3 region has the DNA TGCGCCAGCAGTGACATGAGCGTCGGCCACGGTACGCAGTATTTT.